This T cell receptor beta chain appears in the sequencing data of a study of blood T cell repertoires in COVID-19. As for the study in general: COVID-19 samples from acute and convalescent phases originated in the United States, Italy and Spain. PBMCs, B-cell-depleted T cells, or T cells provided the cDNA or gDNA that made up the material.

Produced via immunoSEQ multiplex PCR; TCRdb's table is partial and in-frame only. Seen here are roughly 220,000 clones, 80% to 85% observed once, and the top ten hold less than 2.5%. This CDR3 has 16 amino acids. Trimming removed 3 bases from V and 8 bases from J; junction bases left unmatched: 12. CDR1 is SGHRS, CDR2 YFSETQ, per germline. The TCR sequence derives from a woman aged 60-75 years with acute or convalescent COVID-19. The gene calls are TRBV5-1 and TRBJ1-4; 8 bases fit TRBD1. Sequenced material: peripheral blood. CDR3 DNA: TGCGCCAGCAGCTCAGGACAGGGATGGGTGAAAGAAAAACTGTTTTTT. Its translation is CASSSGQGWVKEKLFF.